This TCR beta chain comes out of a study of beta chain features in type 1 diabetes. Study overall: Patient and healthy donor groups were alike in age, gender and cell yields. Study results and limitations: Among all four CD4+ subsets, Type 1 diabetes patients had TCRB CDR3s that were moderately but significantly shorter. Resolution of whether HLA type affects TCRB rearrangement was not achieved here.

A word on this clone: Its cognate antigen is unknown.

The CDR3 is 13 amino acids. cDNA synthesis used the whole RNA isolate, giving expressed TCRB sequences. TCRdb's copy holds only in-frame clones and misses some; the assay was immunoSEQ multiplex PCR. Counted here are about 650,000 clones, about an eighth occurring once; the ten biggest clones make up 0.095% to 0.15%. This chain uses TRBV21-1 with TRBJ2-5. TRBV21-1 counts as a pseudogene. The material sequenced was naive CD4+ T cells from blood. The sequence was collected from a man aged 25 to 45 with type 1 diabetes. The CDR3 region is CASSLQGRGTQYF. DNA of the CDR3: TGTGCCAGCAGCCTGCAGGGACGGGGGACCCAGTACTTC.